There are a few counts of the clone carrying this T cell receptor (beta chain). The sample is drawn from a study of blood T cell repertoires in COVID-19. With 2 bases removed from V and 6 bases from J, the gap between germline ends came to 14 bases. CDR3 length equals 14 residues. From germline, CDR1 is GTSNPN and CDR2 SVGIG (reference sequence). Assay: immunoSEQ multiplex PCR; the TCRdb copy retains only in-frame clones and omits some. This repertoire shows 310,000 or so clones, around 87% found once; its top ten account for 1%. The chain recombines TRBV30 with TRBJ1-5; D unresolved. This clonotype was sampled from a man aged 45-65 years with active or convalescent COVID-19. Material for sequencing was peripheral blood. CDR3 bases: TGTGCCTGGAGTAGAGGAGGAGGGTTTCAGCCCCAGCATTTT. This codes for CAWSRGGGFQPQHF.